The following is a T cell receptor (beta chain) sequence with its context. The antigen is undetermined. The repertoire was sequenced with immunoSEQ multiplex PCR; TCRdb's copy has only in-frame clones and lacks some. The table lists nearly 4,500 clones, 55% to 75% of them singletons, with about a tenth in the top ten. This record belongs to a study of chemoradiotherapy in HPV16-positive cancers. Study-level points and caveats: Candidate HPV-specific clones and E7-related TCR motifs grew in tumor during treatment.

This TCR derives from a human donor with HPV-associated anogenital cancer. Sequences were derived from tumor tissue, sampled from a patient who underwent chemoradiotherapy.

The CDR3 nucleotides read TGTGCCAGCAGTGACTCGGGACAGGGTACGCAGTATTTT. Translation gives CASSDSGQGTQYF. This chain links TRBV6-4 with TRBJ2-3, with 9 positions matching TRBD1. Trimming took 0 bases from V and 8 from J; bases not matched to a gene: 0. The CDR3 has 13 residues. Germline lookup yields CDR1 MRHNA and CDR2 SNTAGT.